This T cell receptor (beta chain) is drawn from a study of shared T cell receptors in the human thymus. The germline V gene encodes CDR1 SGDLS and CDR2 YYNGEE. The length of the CDR3 is 17 residues. Unmatched junction bases numbered 10, after V lost 0 bases and J lost 6 bases. Profiling relied on immunoSEQ multiplex PCR, and the TCRdb table lists in-frame clones only, not all of them. Of about 380,000 clones listed, just under 95% were seen once; the top ten hold roughly 0.02%. Sequenced material: thymocytes. The clonotype was recovered from a human donor. This sequence joins TRBV9 and TRBJ2-1, with TRBD2 matching over 9 bases. CDR3: CASSVGRQAGGTNEQFF. CDR3 coding DNA: TGTGCCAGCAGCGTAGGGAGGCAAGCGGGAGGAACCAATGAGCAGTTCTTC.